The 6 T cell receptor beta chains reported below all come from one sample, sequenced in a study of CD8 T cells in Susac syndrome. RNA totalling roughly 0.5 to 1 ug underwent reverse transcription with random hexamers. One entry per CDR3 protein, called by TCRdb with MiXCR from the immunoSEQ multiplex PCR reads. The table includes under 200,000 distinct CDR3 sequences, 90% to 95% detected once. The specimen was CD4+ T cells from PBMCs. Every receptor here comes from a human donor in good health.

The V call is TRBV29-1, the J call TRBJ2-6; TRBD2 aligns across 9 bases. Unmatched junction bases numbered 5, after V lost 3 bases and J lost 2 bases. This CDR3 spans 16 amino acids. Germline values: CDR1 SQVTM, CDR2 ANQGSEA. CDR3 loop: CSVDAGGLAGANVLTF. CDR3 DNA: TGCAGCGTTGACGCGGGGGGGCTGGCTGGGGCCAACGTCCTGACTTTC.

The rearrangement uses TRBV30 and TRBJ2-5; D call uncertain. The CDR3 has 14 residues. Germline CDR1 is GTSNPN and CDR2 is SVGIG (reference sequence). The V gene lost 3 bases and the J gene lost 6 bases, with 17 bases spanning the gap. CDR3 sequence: CAWSFNSATQTQYF. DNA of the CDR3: TGTGCCTGGAGCTTCAATAGTGCTACGCAGACCCAGTACTTC.

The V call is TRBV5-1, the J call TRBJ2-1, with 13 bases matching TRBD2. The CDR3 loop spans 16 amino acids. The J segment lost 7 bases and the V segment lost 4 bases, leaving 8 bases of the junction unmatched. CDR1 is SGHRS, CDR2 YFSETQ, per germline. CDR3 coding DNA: TGCGCCAGCAGCCCCCCTACTAGCGGGGGGGCGAATGAGCAGTTCTTC. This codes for CASSPPTSGGANEQFF. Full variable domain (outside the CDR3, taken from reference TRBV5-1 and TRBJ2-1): KAGVTQTPRYLIKTRGQQVTLSCSPISGHRSVSWYQQTPGQGLQFLFEYFSETQRNKGNFPGRFSGRQFSNSRSEMNVSTLELGDSALYLCASSPPTSGGANEQFFGPGTRLTVL.

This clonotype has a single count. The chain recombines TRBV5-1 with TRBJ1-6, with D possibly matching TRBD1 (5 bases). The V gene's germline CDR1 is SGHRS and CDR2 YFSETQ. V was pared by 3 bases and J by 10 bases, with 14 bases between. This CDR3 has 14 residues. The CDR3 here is CASSSDKDGSPLHF. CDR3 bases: TGCGCCAGCAGCTCGGACAAGGACGGATCACCCCTCCACTTT.

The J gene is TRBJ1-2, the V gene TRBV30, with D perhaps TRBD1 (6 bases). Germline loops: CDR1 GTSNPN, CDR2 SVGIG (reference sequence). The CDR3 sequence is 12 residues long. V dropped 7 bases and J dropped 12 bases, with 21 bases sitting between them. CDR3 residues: CAYRQDRLRDTF. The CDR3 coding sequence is TGTGCCTATCGACAGGATCGCTTGCGGGACACCTTC. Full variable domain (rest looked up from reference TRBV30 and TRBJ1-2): SQTIHQWPATLVQPVGSPLSLECTVEGTSNPNLYWYRQAAGRGLQLLFYSVGIGQISSEVPQNLSASRPQDRQFILSSKKLLLSDSGFYLCAYRQDRLRDTFGSGTRLTVV.

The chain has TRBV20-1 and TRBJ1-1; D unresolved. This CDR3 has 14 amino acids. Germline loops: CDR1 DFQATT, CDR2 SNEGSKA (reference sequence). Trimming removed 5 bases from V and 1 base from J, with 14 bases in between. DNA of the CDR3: TGCAGTGCTTGGACCGGAGGCGGGAACACTGAAGCTTTCTTT. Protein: CSAWTGGGNTEAFF.